This T cell receptor beta chain comes out of a study of regulatory T cells in long-lasting Graves disease (dated by TCRdb to 2020 to 2022). Broadly, across the study: In the newly diagnosed Graves' disease group, patients had been taking antithyroid drugs for less than 3 months. A total of 33 samples were covered by TCR sequencing, comprising 13 persistent and some 20 newly diagnosed Graves' disease patients. The study took place in China and was registered as a clinical trial. Patients with persistent Graves' disease were compared with patients with newly diagnosed Graves' disease using TCR sequencing and RNA sequencing of peripheral blood. The paper as a whole reports these results and caveats: Preferential use of TRBV28, TRBJ1-2 and TRBJ2-5 was observed in persistent disease, whereas TRBV20-1 and TRBJ2-1 were favored in newly diagnosed disease. The authors acknowledged the small sample size as a limitation that may reduce accuracy. Patients with persistent disease shared more public clonotypes (about 3,000) than newly diagnosed patients did (roughly 970). Peripheral blood alone was examined, since thyroid tissue, which constituted the primary lesion, could not be accessed. Sequencing and analysis were restricted to the TCR beta chain. Persistent Graves' disease patients showed lower TCR Shannon entropy and fewer highly expanded clones than newly diagnosed patients, suggesting clonal expansion.

There are 16 amino acids in the CDR3, from cysteine to phenylalanine inclusive. Left in the record is the CDR3 DNA by itself, 48 bases read in frame from the first base. From V the trimming removes 1 base and from J it removes 5 bases, while the gene matches leave 10 bases of the junction unaccounted for. On this clonotype: The antigen it recognizes is unknown. The sample holds no much larger clone one base away, and base qualities are not on file.

According to the study, the label for this sample's time point signals: newly diagnosed GD, antithyroid drugs for less than 3 months. For both TCR sequencing and RNA sequencing, RNA was extracted from PBMCs in TRIzol. The diagnosis of Graves' disease was made according to American Thyroid Association guidelines. Recruitment of patients was carried out at an endocrinology department in Xi'an, China. Each patient gave 7 to 9.5 milliliters of peripheral blood, collected in an EDTA anticoagulant tube. PBMCs were isolated by Ficoll Paque Plus density gradient separation without further T cell sorting. An Agilent 2100 Bioanalyzer and agarose gel were used to assess RNA quality, and a NanoDrop 2000 was used to measure RNA concentration. The method was multiplex PCR. For sequencing, an Illumina HiSeq 4000 was employed. To build TCR beta libraries, CDR3 regions were amplified by Arm-PCR using iRepertoire HTBI primers. PCR products were gel purified before sequencing. On the study's bioinformatics: Across samples, roughly 60 TRBV and over 11 TRBJ segments were identified and used for gene usage analysis of CDR3 amino acid clonotypes. COPE and FqMerger were used to merge filtered high-quality paired reads into contigs. BLAST was used to align contigs to IMGT TRBV, TRBD and TRBJ reference genes, with CDR3 defined following IMGT. Clonotypes above 0.1% frequency were classified as highly expanded clones. Shannon entropy was used to measure repertoire diversity, and the Gini coefficient was used to measure V-J evenness. A clonotype was considered public if more than one individual shared it. TCRdb trimmed the raw reads at Q25, called clones with MiXCR and kept productive beta chains. A single entry per CDR3 protein holds the most common genes and DNA from its merged rows. TCRdb, not the original authors, processed these V and J calls. Counted in this sample were about 460,000 distinct CDR3 sequences; 14% of them appeared once. About a sixth of the sample belongs to the ten largest clones.

This same sample was also part of a study on T cells in Graves' hyperthyroidism and ophthalmopathy. From the second report: Graves' hyperthyroidism was defined as stable when no progression to ophthalmopathy occurred over 18 months of follow-up. Hyperthyroidism patients were aged 18 to 65 years and newly diagnosed, with disease duration of less than 2 months. Any patient with an uncontrolled infection, another autoimmune disease, pregnancy or lactation was excluded. Clinical symptoms, serum thyroxine and TRAb, thyroid ultrasound, and orbital computed tomography formed the basis for the diagnoses. The TCR CDR3 was subjected to a first round of RT-PCR using the HTBI primer set and the Qiagen OneStep RT-PCR kit. Most expanded thyroid clonotypes (frequency above 0.001) were also detected in blood, a finding suggesting that blood repertoires may reflect thyroid immune responses. A 13 V-J signature model separated ophthalmopathy from stable hyperthyroidism, with nearly 90% sensitivity and roughly 84% specificity in cross-validation and 80%/75% in testing. In validation, progression to ophthalmopathy was predicted by the model with 65% to 71% sensitivity and around 76% specificity, a median of about 6.4 months before onset. TCR V-J signatures able to tell the groups apart were searched for in a discovery cohort of about a hundred patients, of whom around 42 had Graves' ophthalmopathy and around 58 had stable Graves' hyperthyroidism. An independent validation cohort of under 20 hyperthyroidism patients and about 15 patients who later progressed to ophthalmopathy tested prospective prediction of ophthalmopathy. The 100 or so discovery patients were randomly split 7:3 into training and test sets. In six Graves' hyperthyroidism patients, the study also compared T-cell repertoires from thyroid tissue with T-cell repertoires from blood. After blood sampling, hyperthyroidism patients were treated with methimazole at a starting dose of 30 mg daily, and ophthalmopathy patients were treated with high-dose intravenous methylprednisolone. Libraries were constructed in a second round of multiplex PCR, after which size selection and purification were carried out. Sequencing of the libraries was done on an Illumina HiSeq2000 using paired-end 100 bp reads. SOAPnuke was used to process the raw data, throwing out any read that contained adapters or uncalled bases, had a mean Phred below 15, or lacked an exact constant-primer or identifier match. COPE v1.2.5 was used to merge high-quality paired reads, and clonotypes were defined as unique nucleotide sequences. MiTCR v1.1 was used to align the clonotypes against IMGT TRBV, TRBD and TRBJ reference segments. Only V-J combinations with frequency above 0.0001, covering 99% to 99.2% of repertoires, were analysed. A TCS score was defined as the ratio of F50 (clonal expansion) to E x V (chaos), with BLOSUM62-based TCRdist applied between CDR3 peptides within each V-J. Welch's t-statistics and random forest reduced 514 V-J features to about 13, which were used in a naive Bayes classifier (R e1071). No statistical method was used to set the sample size in advance, and investigators knew the group allocation. The paper describes TCR Vbeta CDR3 sequencing of 120 to 150 peripheral blood samples, made up of 43 ophthalmopathy patients, 70 to 75 hyperthyroidism patients and roughly 17 progressor patients.

The material sequenced was peripheral blood mononuclear cells (PBMCs), taken at new diagnosis, from a patient treated with antithyroid drugs. The origin of this receptor is a woman in her forties or fifties with Graves disease. Donor details come from another sample of the same person, matched by shared clones. The rearrangement joined TRBV12-3 or TRBV12-4 to TRBJ1-1, with 7 bases in between that match TRBD1. The CDR3 loop reads CASSLGQGSVLTEAFF. In nucleotides, the sequence is TGTGCCAGCAGTTTAGGACAGGGTAGTGTTTTGACTGAAGCTTTCTTT.